This T cell receptor (beta chain) derives from a study of shared clonotypes between healthy human individuals. Findings of the study overall: Only blood underwent sampling, and tissue repertoires likely differ.

Points on this clone: Its target is unknown.

The study ran the assay at deep level. As handled by the study authors: ImmunoSEQ output lacked quality scores and full-length reads, limiting matched filtering. The repertoire was sequenced with immunoSEQ multiplex PCR; TCRdb's copy has only in-frame clones and lacks some. The DNA gave D and trimming, while V, J and clone size come from that table. Found here are about 1 million clones, around 74% of them singletons; the top ten hold approximately 1.3%. The CDR3 contains 16 residues. The clonotype originates from a man aged 18 to 29 in good health. Sequenced input: memory CD4+ T cells sorted from blood. The subset was: CD45RA-negative fraction. V gene TRBV21-1 combines with J gene TRBJ1-1. TRBV21-1 is listed as a pseudogene. As DNA, the CDR3 is TGTGCCAGCAGCAAAAGGTCGGGGGCCTTGTACACTGAAGCTTTCTTT. Translating it yields CASSKRSGALYTEAFF.